This T cell receptor beta chain is drawn from a study of T cell responses to AZD1222 COVID-19 vaccine. General observations from the study: Only six people who got AZD1222 tested seropositive at baseline. Within unmutated variant regions lay the reported targets of nearly half of spike-specific TCRs. Sampling that yielded the repertoires occurred only after the peak T cell response.

As regards this clone: The antigen is not known.

Data came from immunoSEQ multiplex PCR; TCRdb stores just in-frame clones and leaves some out. The sample includes approximately 96,000 clones, roughly 86% of them seen just once. Pooled samples include second doses given at about 4 or 12 weeks. Sequencing used peripheral blood, obtained 28 days after the second AZD1222 dose. The TCR comes from an adult who received the AZD1222 COVID-19 vaccine.

Here the CDR3 DNA reads TGTGCCAGCAGTTTATCGTACCAGGGGGCAAGAAATGGCTACACCTTC. It translates to CASSLSYQGARNGYTF. This chain joins TRBV27 and TRBJ1-2; 8 nucleotides align to TRBD1. V shed 0 bases and J 6 bases; nucleotides not matched to a gene: 9. The CDR3 has 16 residues. Germline V lookup: CDR1 MNHEY, CDR2 SMNVEV (reference sequence).